This T cell receptor beta chain was recovered during a study of shared clonotypes between healthy human individuals. Findings and caveats of the study: Naive subsets tended to show greater estimated richness than memory subsets.

On this clone itself: The antigen is undetermined.

Profiling relied on immunoSEQ multiplex PCR, and the TCRdb table lists in-frame clones only, not all of them. The table lists roughly 700,000 clones, roughly 70% of them singletons. Germline-derived CDR1 and CDR2 are MNHNY and SVGAGI (reference sequence). The V end lost 0 bases, the J end lost 2 bases, and 11 bases lay between the germline ends. The CDR3 runs to 15 residues. Sequencing was performed on memory CD4+ T cells sorted from blood. Described subset: CD45RA-negative fraction. The receptor was isolated from a woman aged 25 to 39 in good health. The V gene is TRBV6-6, the J gene TRBJ2-7, with D uncertain. CDR3 DNA sequence: TGTGCCAGCAGTTACTCCAGGACGTTAACCTACGAGCAGTACTTC. This translates into CASSYSRTLTYEQYF.